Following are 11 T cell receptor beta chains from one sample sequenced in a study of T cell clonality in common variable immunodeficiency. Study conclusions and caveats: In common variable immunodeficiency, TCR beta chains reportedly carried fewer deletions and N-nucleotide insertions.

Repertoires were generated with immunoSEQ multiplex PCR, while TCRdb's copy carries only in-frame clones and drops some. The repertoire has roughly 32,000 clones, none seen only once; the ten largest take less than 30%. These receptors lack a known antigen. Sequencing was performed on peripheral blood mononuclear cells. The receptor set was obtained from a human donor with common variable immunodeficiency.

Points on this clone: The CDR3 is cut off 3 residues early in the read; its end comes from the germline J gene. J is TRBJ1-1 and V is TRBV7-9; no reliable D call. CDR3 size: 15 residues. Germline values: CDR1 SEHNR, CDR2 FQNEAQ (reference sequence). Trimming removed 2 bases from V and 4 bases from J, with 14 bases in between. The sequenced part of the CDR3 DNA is TGTGCCAGCAGCTTAATCGAGGACTACAGCACTGAA. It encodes CASSLIEDYSTE. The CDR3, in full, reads CASSLIEDYSTEAFF.

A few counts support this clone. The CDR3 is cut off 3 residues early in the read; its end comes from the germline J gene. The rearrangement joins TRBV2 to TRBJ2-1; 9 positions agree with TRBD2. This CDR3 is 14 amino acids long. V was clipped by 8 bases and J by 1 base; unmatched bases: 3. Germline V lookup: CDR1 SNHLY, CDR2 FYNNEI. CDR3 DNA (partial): TGTGCCAGCTCGCTAGCGGGGTCCTACAATGAG. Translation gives CASSLAGSYNE. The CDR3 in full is CASSLAGSYNEQFF. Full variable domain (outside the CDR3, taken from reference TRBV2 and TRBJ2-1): EPEVTQTPSHQVTQMGQEVILRCVPISNHLYFYWYRQILGQKVEFLVSFYNNEISEKSEIFDDQFSVERPDGSNFTLKIRSTKLEDSAMYFCASSLAGSYNEQFFGPGTRLTVL.

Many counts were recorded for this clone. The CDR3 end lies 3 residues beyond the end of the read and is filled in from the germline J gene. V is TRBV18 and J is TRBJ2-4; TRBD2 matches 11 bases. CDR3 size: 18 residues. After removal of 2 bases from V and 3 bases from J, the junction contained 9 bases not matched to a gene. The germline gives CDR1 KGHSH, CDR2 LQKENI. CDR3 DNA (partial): TGTGCCAGCTCACCAGGACTAGCGGGTGAAGAGGGCAAAAACATT. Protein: CASSPGLAGEEGKNI. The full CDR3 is CASSPGLAGEEGKNIQYF. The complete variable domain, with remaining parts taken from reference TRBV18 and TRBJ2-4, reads NAGVMQNPRHLVRRRGQEARLRCSPMKGHSHVYWYRQLPEEGLKFMVYLQKENIIDESGMPKERFSAEFPKEGPSILRIQQVVRGDSAAYFCASSPGLAGEEGKNIQYFGAGTRLSVL.

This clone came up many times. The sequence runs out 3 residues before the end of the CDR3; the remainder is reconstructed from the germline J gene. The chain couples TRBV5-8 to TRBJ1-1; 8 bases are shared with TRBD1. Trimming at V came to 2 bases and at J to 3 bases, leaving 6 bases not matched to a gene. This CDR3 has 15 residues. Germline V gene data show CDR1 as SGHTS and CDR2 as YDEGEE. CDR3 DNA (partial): TGTGCCAGCAGCTTAGGGACAGGCGGGGACACTGAA. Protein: CASSLGTGGDTE. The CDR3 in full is CASSLGTGGDTEAFF.

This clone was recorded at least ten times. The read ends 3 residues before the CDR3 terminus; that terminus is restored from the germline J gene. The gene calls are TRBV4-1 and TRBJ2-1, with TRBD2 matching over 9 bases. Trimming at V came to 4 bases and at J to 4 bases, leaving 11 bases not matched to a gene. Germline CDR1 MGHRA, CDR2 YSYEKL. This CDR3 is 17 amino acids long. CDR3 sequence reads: CASSLRNSGSSYNEQFF. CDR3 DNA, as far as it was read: TGCGCCAGCAGCCTCCGGAATAGCGGGAGCTCATACAATGAG.

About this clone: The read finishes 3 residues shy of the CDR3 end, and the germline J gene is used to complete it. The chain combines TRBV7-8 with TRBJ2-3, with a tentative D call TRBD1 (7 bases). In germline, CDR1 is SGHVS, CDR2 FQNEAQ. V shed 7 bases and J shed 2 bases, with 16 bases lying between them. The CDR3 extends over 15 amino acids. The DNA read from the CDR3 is TGTGCCAGCACCAGGGGGGACTCTTACACAGATACG. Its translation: CASTRGDSYTDT. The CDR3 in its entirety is CASTRGDSYTDTQYF.

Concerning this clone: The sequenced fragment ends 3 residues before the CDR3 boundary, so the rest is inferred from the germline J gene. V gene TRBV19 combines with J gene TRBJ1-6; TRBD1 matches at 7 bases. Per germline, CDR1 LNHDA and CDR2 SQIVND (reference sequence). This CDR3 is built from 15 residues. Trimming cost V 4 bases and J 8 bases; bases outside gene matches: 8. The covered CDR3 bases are TGTGCCAGTAGTACCCGGACAGGAAGAGATTCACCC. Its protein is CASSTRTGRDSP. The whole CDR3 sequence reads CASSTRTGRDSPLHF.

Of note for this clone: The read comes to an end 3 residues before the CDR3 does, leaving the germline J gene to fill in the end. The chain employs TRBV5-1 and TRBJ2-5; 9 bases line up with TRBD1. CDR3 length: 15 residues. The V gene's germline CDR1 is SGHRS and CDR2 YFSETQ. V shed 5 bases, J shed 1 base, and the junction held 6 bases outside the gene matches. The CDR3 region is CASSSTGGTQETQYF. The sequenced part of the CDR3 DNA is TGCGCCAGCAGTAGTACAGGGGGCACCCAAGAGACC.

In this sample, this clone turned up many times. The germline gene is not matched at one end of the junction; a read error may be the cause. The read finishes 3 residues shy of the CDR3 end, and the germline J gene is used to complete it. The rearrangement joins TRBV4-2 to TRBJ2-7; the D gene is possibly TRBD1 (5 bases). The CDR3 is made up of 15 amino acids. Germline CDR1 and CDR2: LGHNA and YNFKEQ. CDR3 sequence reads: CASSQDSAGIYEQYF. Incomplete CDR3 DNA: TGCGCCAGCAGCCAAGACAGCGCAGGGATTTACGAG.

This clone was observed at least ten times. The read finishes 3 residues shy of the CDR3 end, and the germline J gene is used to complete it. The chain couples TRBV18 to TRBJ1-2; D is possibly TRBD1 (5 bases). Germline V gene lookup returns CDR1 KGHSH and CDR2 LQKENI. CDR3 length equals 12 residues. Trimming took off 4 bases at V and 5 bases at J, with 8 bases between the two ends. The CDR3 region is CASSQTGYGYTF. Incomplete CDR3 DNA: TGTGCCAGCTCACAAACAGGATATGGC.

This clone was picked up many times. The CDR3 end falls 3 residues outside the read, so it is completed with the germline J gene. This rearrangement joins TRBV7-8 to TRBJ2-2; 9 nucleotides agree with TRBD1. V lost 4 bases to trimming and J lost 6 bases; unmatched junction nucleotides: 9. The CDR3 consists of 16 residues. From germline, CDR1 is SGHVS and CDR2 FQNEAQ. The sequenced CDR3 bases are TGTGCCAGCAGCTCAGCTACAGGGGGCAAGCCCGGGGAG. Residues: CASSSATGGKPGE. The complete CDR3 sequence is CASSSATGGKPGELFF.